This entry lists 8 T cell receptor beta chains sequenced from one sample in a study of blood T cell repertoires in COVID-19. TCRdb keeps only in-frame clones here, not all; method: immunoSEQ multiplex PCR. This sample has 150,000 to 200,000 clones, with over 80% found just once. Sequencing was performed on peripheral blood. Source of these receptors: a man under 40 with COVID-19, enrolled during active disease.

This clone is a singleton in its sample. The chain uses TRBV7-3 and TRBJ1-2; D remains ambiguous. This CDR3 has 13 amino acids. V lost 5 bases and J lost 2, with 9 bases in between. CDR1 and CDR2 from the germline V gene are SGHTA and FQGTGA. For the CDR3, the DNA is TGTGCCAGCAGCCCGCAGGTGAACTATGGCTACACCTTC. As protein: CASSPQVNYGYTF.

The CDR3 loop is CAWGPGANSPLHF. CDR3 nucleotide sequence: TGTGCCTGGGGCCCAGGTGCTAATTCACCCCTCCACTTT. J is TRBJ1-6 and V is TRBV30, with unresolved D. Germline-derived CDR1 and CDR2 are GTSNPN and SVGIG (reference sequence). Trimming shortened V by 5 bases and J by 6 bases, and 11 bases separated the two germline ends. CDR3 size: 13 residues.

The chain carries TRBV6-5 and TRBJ2-1; possibly TRBD1 for D (5 bases). This CDR3 spans 13 amino acids. V lost 9 bases and J lost 3, with 12 bases in between. Germline V gives CDR1 MNHEY, CDR2 SVGAGI. CDR3 sequence (DNA): TGTGCCAGTCAGGGTCATAACTACAATGAGCAGTTCTTC. Its translation is CASQGHNYNEQFF.

The chain employs TRBV10-3 and TRBJ1-1, with TRBD1 identical over 9 bases. CDR3 length equals 14 residues. The J segment lost 0 bases and the V segment lost 10 bases, leaving 6 bases of the junction unmatched. Germline V gene lookup returns CDR1 ENHRY and CDR2 SYGVKD. The CDR3 region is CATRTGVMNTEAFF. In DNA, the CDR3 is TGTGCCACCAGGACAGGGGTCATGAACACTGAAGCTTTCTTT.

The V and J genes are TRBV2 and TRBJ2-1; the D is unclear. Trimming took 7 bases from V and 0 from J, leaving 10 bases between them. CDR1 and CDR2 (germline): SNHLY, FYNNEI. The CDR3 length is 14 residues. As DNA, the CDR3 is TGTGCCAGCAATGGCGGTGGCTCCTACAATGAGCAGTTCTTC. Residues: CASNGGGSYNEQFF.

The chain links TRBV6-5 to TRBJ2-1, with D maybe TRBD2 (6 bases). Germline lookup yields CDR1 MNHEY and CDR2 SVGAGI. The CDR3 is made up of 13 amino acids. Trimming cost V 6 bases and J 6 bases, with 12 bases left between them. CDR3 nucleotides: TGTGCCAGCAGACCCGGTAGCGGCAATGAGCAGTTCTTC. Protein sequence: CASRPGSGNEQFF.

This chain links TRBV9 with TRBJ1-4, with 9 bases identical to TRBD1. Germline trimming cut 3 bases from V and 11 bases from J; bases unmatched to any gene: 8. Germline loops: CDR1 SGDLS, CDR2 YYNGEE. The CDR3 has 14 residues. CDR3: CASSEGTGQAKLFF. The CDR3 bases are TGTGCCAGCAGCGAGGGGACAGGGCAGGCTAAACTGTTTTTT.

The J gene is TRBJ1-2, the V gene TRBV20-1; TRBD1 agrees at 8 bases. Germline loops: CDR1 DFQATT, CDR2 SNEGSKA (reference sequence). V lost 6 bases, J lost 7 bases, and 4 bases stayed unmatched. This CDR3 spans 11 amino acids. The CDR3 reads CSAPTGVGYTF. CDR3 coding DNA: TGCAGTGCCCCGACAGGGGTTGGCTACACCTTC.